This is a list of T cell receptor beta chains from one sample in a study of blood T cell repertoires in COVID-19. Libraries were prepared by immunoSEQ multiplex PCR; TCRdb keeps only in-frame clonotypes and omits some of them. The table records about 120,000 clones, approximately 85% of them present only once. Material for sequencing was peripheral blood. These receptors were obtained from a man of 80 years or more with acute or convalescent COVID-19. CDR3s include the opening cysteine and the closing phenylalanine or tryptophan. D genes are given only for firm matches. Size is omitted from some rows. Given values are once, few, many or a class for expanded clones.

v_gene	abundance	d_gene	j_gene	CDR3aa	CDR3nt
TRBV4-1	-	-	TRBJ1-2	CASSQDMTVYGYTF	TGCGCCAGCAGCCAAGATATGACAGTCTATGGCTACACCTTC
TRBV7-3	-	TRBD1	TRBJ2-6	CASSFPRDSLGSGANVLTF	TGTGCCAGCAGCTTCCCGAGGGACAGCCTGGGGTCTGGGGCCAACGTCCTGACTTTC
TRBV6-5	-	TRBD1	TRBJ1-1	CASGVTGVGTEAFF	TGTGCCAGCGGGGTAACAGGGGTCGGGACTGAAGCTTTCTTT
TRBV5-1	-	TRBD2	TRBJ2-1	CASSANGLAGALNEQFF	TGCGCCAGCAGCGCCAATGGACTAGCGGGGGCCCTGAATGAGCAGTTCTTC
TRBV4-1	-	TRBD1	TRBJ1-5	CASSPATGDSSNQPQHF	TGCGCCAGCAGCCCTGCGACAGGGGACTCGAGCAATCAGCCCCAGCATTTT
TRBV7-3	-	TRBD2	TRBJ2-3	CASTRRGGTTDTQYF	TGTGCCAGCACTCGACGCGGGGGGACCACAGATACGCAGTATTTT
TRBV7-2	-	TRBD1	TRBJ1-2	CASSRDSSNYGYTF	TGTGCCAGCAGCCGGGACAGTAGCAACTATGGCTACACCTTC
TRBV7-8	-	-	TRBJ1-1	CASSLQGSYTEAFF	TGTGCCAGCAGCCTTCAGGGGAGTTACACTGAAGCTTTCTTT
TRBV6-1	few	-	TRBJ1-5	CASSEARGGQPQHF	TGTGCCAGCAGTGAAGCCAGGGGCGGTCAGCCCCAGCATTTT
TRBV2	-	-	TRBJ2-7	CASSAGTPSYEQYF	TGTGCCAGCAGTGCCGGGACTCCCTCCTACGAGCAGTACTTC
TRBV24-1	-	TRBD2	TRBJ2-1	CATSDPGTTSGSSYNEQFF	TGTGCCACCAGTGACCCGGGCACAACTAGCGGTAGCTCCTACAATGAGCAGTTCTTC
TRBV5-6	-	TRBD2	TRBJ2-5	CASSRTSGREGWGQETQYF	TGTGCCAGCAGTCGAACTAGCGGGAGAGAGGGGTGGGGTCAAGAGACCCAGTACTTC
TRBV2	few	-	TRBJ1-1	CASSVVGGTTEAFF	TGTGCCAGCAGTGTAGTTGGAGGGACCACTGAAGCTTTCTTT
TRBV14	-	-	TRBJ1-6	CASSSGMANSPLHF	TGTGCCAGCAGCAGTGGCATGGCTAATTCACCCCTCCACTTT
TRBV7-9	once	-	TRBJ1-1	CASRVQETEAFF	TGTGCCAGCAGGGTACAGGAGACTGAAGCTTTCTTT
TRBV7-9	few	-	TRBJ1-6	CASSPAGSPNSPLHF	TGTGCCAGCAGTCCAGCCGGGTCTCCCAATTCACCCCTCCACTTT
TRBV7-2	-	TRBD1	TRBJ1-2	CASSTGGYGYTF	TGTGCCAGCAGCACAGGGGGTTATGGCTACACCTTC
TRBV7-8	-	-	TRBJ2-3	CASSQKTSTDTQYF	TGTGCCAGCAGCCAAAAAACTAGCACAGATACGCAGTATTTT
TRBV29-1	once	TRBD2	TRBJ2-3	CSVAGGSTDTQYF	TGCAGCGTTGCGGGGGGAAGCACAGATACGCAGTATTTT
TRBV20-1	few	-	TRBJ1-1	CSAISSPEAFF	TGCAGTGCTATCTCCTCCCCTGAAGCTTTCTTT
TRBV27	-	-	TRBJ1-1	CASSFGRGTEAFF	TGTGCCAGCAGTTTTGGGCGGGGCACTGAAGCTTTCTTT
TRBV5-1	-	TRBD1	TRBJ1-2	CASSAGTGDYGYTF	TGCGCCAGCAGCGCCGGGACAGGGGACTATGGCTACACCTTC
TRBV7-8	-	TRBD1	TRBJ2-7	CASGGQVAYEQYF	TGTGCCAGCGGTGGACAGGTTGCTTACGAGCAGTACTTC
TRBV20-1	-	-	TRBJ1-3	CSASPGTNSGNTIYF	TGCAGTGCTAGTCCCGGGACTAACTCTGGAAACACCATATATTTT
TRBV9	-	-	TRBJ2-1	CASSAIPGPSGQFF	TGTGCCAGCAGCGCGATACCCGGCCCCTCGGGGCAGTTCTTC
TRBV19	-	-	TRBJ1-1	CASSIRGNTEAFF	TGTGCCAGTAGTATACGAGGGAACACTGAAGCTTTCTTT
TRBV9	-	TRBD2	TRBJ2-1	CASSVEVAGGLSSYNEQFF	TGTGCCAGCAGCGTAGAAGTAGCGGGAGGCTTGAGCTCCTACAATGAGCAGTTCTTC
TRBV29-1	-	TRBD1	TRBJ1-4	CSVAYLAGTANEKLFF	TGCAGCGTCGCATACCTTGCCGGGACAGCTAATGAAAAACTGTTTTTT
TRBV30	-	-	TRBJ2-6	CAWTRSGANVLTF	TGTGCCTGGACCCGCTCTGGGGCCAACGTCCTGACTTTC
TRBV18	-	TRBD1	TRBJ1-4	CASSPGQGSEKLFF	TGTGCCAGCTCACCAGGACAGGGAAGTGAAAAACTGTTTTTT
TRBV4-3	-	-	TRBJ1-1	CASGGLGTEAFF	TGCGCCAGCGGAGGGCTCGGCACTGAAGCTTTCTTT
TRBV11-2	-	-	TRBJ2-1	CASSFLGASYNEQFF	TGTGCCAGCAGCTTTCTGGGGGCATCCTACAATGAGCAGTTCTTC
TRBV14	-	TRBD1	TRBJ2-2	CASSQVRQGGAFRELFF	TGTGCCAGCAGCCAAGTTCGACAGGGGGGGGCCTTCCGGGAGCTGTTTTTT
TRBV15	-	TRBD1	TRBJ2-7	CATSNTRQGTYEQYF	TGTGCCACCAGCAACACGCGACAGGGTACCTACGAGCAGTACTTC
TRBV10-2	few	-	TRBJ1-2	CASGSNYGYTF	TGCGCCAGCGGCTCCAACTATGGCTACACCTTC
TRBV6-5	-	-	TRBJ1-4	CARPPGLMEKLFF	TGTGCCAGACCACCGGGACTCATGGAAAAACTGTTTTTT
TRBV9	-	TRBD1	TRBJ1-1	CASSVARGTVGQGDTEAFF	TGTGCCAGCAGCGTAGCGAGAGGTACGGTTGGACAGGGAGACACTGAAGCTTTCTTT
TRBV18	-	-	TRBJ2-1	CASSDAGPTLSYNEQFF	TGTGCCAGCTCCGATGCGGGACCAACTCTCTCCTACAATGAGCAGTTCTTC
TRBV18	few	TRBD2	TRBJ2-1	CASSRLAPTVHNEQFF	TGTGCCAGCTCACGACTAGCTCCGACGGTCCACAATGAGCAGTTCTTC
TRBV5-1	-	TRBD1	TRBJ2-7	CASSYDRGLGYEQYF	TGCGCCAGCAGCTACGACAGGGGGCTTGGCTACGAGCAGTACTTC
TRBV11-1	-	TRBD1	TRBJ2-5	CASSFGDRGQETQYF	TGTGCCAGCAGCTTCGGGGACAGGGGGCAAGAGACCCAGTACTTC
TRBV4-1	-	TRBD2	TRBJ2-3	CASTSWGGDTDTQYF	TGCGCCAGCACCTCGTGGGGGGGGGACACAGATACGCAGTATTTT
TRBV5-1	-	TRBD1	TRBJ1-2	CASSLGAGQDLYGYTF	TGCGCCAGCAGCTTGGGAGCGGGACAGGACCTCTATGGCTACACCTTC
TRBV24-1	-	TRBD1	TRBJ1-2	CATSESGTGPYSYGYTF	TGTGCCACCAGTGAATCCGGGACAGGACCCTATTCCTATGGCTACACCTTC
TRBV3-1/TRBV3-2	-	TRBD1	TRBJ1-6	CASSLTWDRDNSPLHF	TGTGCCAGCAGCCTCACTTGGGACAGGGATAATTCACCCCTCCACTTT
TRBV6-6	-	-	TRBJ1-4	CASSERSTNEKLFF	TGTGCCAGCAGTGAGAGATCAACTAATGAAAAACTGTTTTTT
TRBV11-2	-	TRBD2	TRBJ2-1	CASSSGGWEQFF	TGTGCCAGCAGCTCGGGGGGATGGGAGCAGTTCTTC
TRBV2	-	-	TRBJ1-4	CASSEAEAGRSKNEKLFF	TGTGCCAGCAGTGAAGCCGAAGCGGGTCGTTCCAAGAATGAAAAACTGTTTTTT
TRBV10-3	once	TRBD1	TRBJ1-2	CAISAGQGDGYTF	TGTGCCATCAGTGCGGGACAGGGGGATGGCTACACCTTC
TRBV19	-	-	TRBJ1-5	CASRGGVRDSNQPQHF	TGTGCCAGTAGGGGGGGAGTCAGGGATAGCAATCAGCCCCAGCATTTT
TRBV7-3	-	TRBD1	TRBJ1-1	CANRTGAPSGTEAFF	TGTGCCAACCGCACAGGGGCCCCATCAGGGACTGAAGCTTTCTTT
TRBV19	once	-	TRBJ2-3	CASSGQNTDTQYF	TGTGCCAGTAGTGGGCAGAACACAGATACGCAGTATTTT